This T cell receptor beta chain was documented in a study of blood T cell repertoires in COVID-19. The wider study: From the United States, Italy and Spain came samples of acute and convalescent COVID-19. T cells, B-cell-depleted T cells, or PBMCs supplied cDNA or gDNA.

Losses at the gene ends were 6 bases for V and 4 bases for J; bases not matched to a gene: 9. CDR3 length: 16 amino acids. Germline V lookup: CDR1 SGHDN, CDR2 FVKESK. Under the authors' procedure: Estimation of nucleated cell counts was performed using reference gene primer amplification. Measured with immunoSEQ multiplex PCR; TCRdb has only the in-frame clones, and not every one. D and trimming come from the DNA, and the V and J calls and clone size come from that table. The data show about 200,000 clones, approximately 80% seen once. The TCR was taken from a man aged 50 or older who had recovered from COVID-19. The V call is TRBV14, the J call TRBJ2-1; 10 nucleotides line up with TRBD2. Sequenced sample: peripheral blood. The CDR3 nucleotides read TGTGCCAGCAGTCAAATTGGACTAGCGGATTACAATGAGCAGTTCTTC. Translating gives CASSQIGLADYNEQFF.